This passage covers 16 T cell receptor beta chains from one sample sequenced in a study of T cell changes during pregnancy in multiple sclerosis. TCRdb keeps only in-frame clones here, not all; method: immunoSEQ multiplex PCR. The sample comprises just under 70,000 clones, 91% of which are singletons, and roughly 0.8% rests with the top ten. The sample in question was peripheral blood, obtained in the second trimester of pregnancy. These receptors all stem from a female donor with multiple sclerosis, enrolled in a pregnancy study.

In this sample, this clone turned up once. This rearrangement joins TRBV29-1 to TRBJ1-2; D is ambiguous. V dropped 3 bases and J dropped 5 bases, with 7 bases sitting between them. Germline CDR1 and CDR2: SQVTM and ANQGSEA. The CDR3 runs 11 residues. The CDR3 nucleotides are TGCAGCGTTGACCGAGGATATGGCTACACCTTC. It encodes CSVDRGYGYTF.

The rearrangement joins TRBV5-8 to TRBJ1-5; TRBD1 matches at 7 bases. The CDR3 consists of 14 residues. The trim removed 2 bases at V and 3 bases at J, leaving 2 bases unmatched. Germline CDR1 and CDR2: SGHTS and YDEGEE. CDR3 region: CASSFRGFNQPQHF. The DNA of the CDR3 is TGTGCCAGCAGCTTCAGGGGGTTCAATCAGCCCCAGCATTTT.

The genes are TRBV5-1 and TRBJ2-1; TRBD2 matches 14 bases. There are 14 residues in the CDR3. The germline CDR1 and CDR2 sequences are SGHRS and YFSETQ. J lost 8 bases, V lost 5 bases, and 3 bases had no gene match. CDR3: CASRRLAGGHEQFF. DNA for the CDR3: TGCGCCAGCAGAAGACTAGCGGGGGGGCATGAGCAGTTCTTC. Filled out from reference TRBV5-1 and TRBJ2-1, the complete variable domain reads KAGVTQTPRYLIKTRGQQVTLSCSPISGHRSVSWYQQTPGQGLQFLFEYFSETQRNKGNFPGRFSGRQFSNSRSEMNVSTLELGDSALYLCASRRLAGGHEQFFGPGTRLTVL.

The chain is built from TRBV27 and TRBJ1-5, with D possibly TRBD1 on 5 matching bases. Trimming removed 5 bases at V and 4 bases at J, with 6 bases between. Germline V gene lookup returns CDR1 MNHEY and CDR2 SMNVEV (reference sequence). This CDR3 comprises 12 residues. The DNA for the CDR3 is TGTGCCAGCAGTAAGGGGAATCAGCCCCAGCATTTT. It yields the protein CASSKGNQPQHF.

V and J are TRBV6-5 and TRBJ1-2; 9 positions match TRBD1. CDR1 and CDR2 (germline): MNHEY, SVGAGI. The CDR3 loop spans 15 amino acids. V lost 6 bases and J lost 6; bases outside the gene matches: 11. CDR3 coding DNA: TGTGCCAGCAGGGAGACCCACAGGGGGCAGGATGGCTACACCTTC. This translates into CASRETHRGQDGYTF.

The V and J genes are TRBV5-1 and TRBJ2-7, with 9 bases matching TRBD1. This CDR3 is 15 amino acids long. CDR1 and CDR2 from the germline V gene are SGHRS and YFSETQ. Trimming took 4 bases from V and 2 from J; bases not matched to a gene: 7. CDR3 in amino acids: CASSPLGTGPYEQYF. Written as DNA, the CDR3 is TGCGCCAGCAGCCCCCTGGGGACAGGGCCCTACGAGCAGTACTTC.

The chain uses TRBV4-2 and TRBJ2-1, with 9 bases fitting TRBD2. The V and J ends lost 1 base and 10 bases, in that order; junction bases with no gene match: 11. The CDR3 covers 16 residues. Germline-derived CDR1 and CDR2 are LGHNA and YNFKEQ. The CDR3 region is CASSQGGLAGIGEQFF. The CDR3 nucleotides read TGTGCCAGCAGCCAAGGGGGACTAGCAGGGATCGGGGAGCAGTTCTTC.

V and J are TRBV7-6 and TRBJ1-2; 7 bases align to TRBD1. This CDR3 has 13 residues. Per the germline V gene, CDR1 is SGHVS and CDR2 is FNYEAQ. V lost 6 bases and J lost 8; bases outside the gene matches: 9. The CDR3 is CASSPERGGGYTF. The CDR3 DNA is TGTGCCAGCAGTCCCGAGAGAGGGGGCGGCTACACCTTC. Variable domain in full (rest from reference TRBV7-6 and TRBJ1-2): GAGVSQSPRYKVTKRGQDVALRCDPISGHVSLYWYRQALGQGPEFLTYFNYEAQQDKSGLPNDRFSAERPEGSISTLTIQRTEQRDSAMYRCASSPERGGGYTFGSGTRLTVV.

CDR3: CASSQSWVARAAGYTF. The CDR3 DNA reads TGCGCCAGCAGCCAGTCTTGGGTCGCGAGGGCGGCTGGCTACACCTTC. This chain joins TRBV4-3 and TRBJ1-2; D remains unclear. Germline CDR1 reads LGHNA; CDR2 reads YSLEER. Trimming pared 3 bases from V and 7 bases from J, leaving 21 bases between. The CDR3 totals 16 residues.

J is TRBJ1-5 and V is TRBV5-8; weak D call: TRBD1 (6 bases). The CDR3 has 15 residues. Looked up from germline, CDR1 is SGHTS and CDR2 is YDEGEE. V was pared by 5 bases and J by 1 base, with 13 bases between. CDR3 sequence (DNA): TGTGCCAGCAGTACACCTCAGGGGAGCAATCAGCCCCAGCATTTT. Translation: CASSTPQGSNQPQHF.

The CDR3 DNA reads as TGTGCCATCAGTGACCGGGGGGACAGGGGCCAAGGAAACACCATATATTTT. It is translated as CAISDRGDRGQGNTIYF. V is TRBV10-3 and J is TRBJ1-3; 10 nucleotides align to TRBD1. Germline-derived CDR1 and CDR2 are ENHRY and SYGVKD. The CDR3 totals 17 residues. V lost 3 bases and J lost 4; bases outside the gene matches: 9.

The chain carries TRBV7-2 and TRBJ2-3, with TRBD2 as a possible D gene (6 bases). Trimming left V 5 bases short and J 0 bases short, with 9 bases between. There are 14 residues in the CDR3. Germline CDR1 SGHTA, CDR2 FQGNSA. CDR3 loop: CASSGGSSTDTQYF. CDR3 nucleotide sequence: TGTGCCAGCAGCGGGGGGTCTAGCACAGATACGCAGTATTTT.

This clone was detected only a few times. The chain carries TRBV6-1 and TRBJ1-6; no definite D call. V dropped 6 bases and J dropped 4 bases, with 10 bases sitting between them. Germline CDR1 and CDR2: MNHNS and SASEGT. This CDR3 is built from 14 residues. CDR3 amino acids: CASRLEEYNSPLHF. The CDR3 nucleotides are TGTGCCAGCAGACTTGAGGAATATAATTCACCCCTCCACTTT.

This clone was seen a few times. The CDR3 region is CASSEFPSSYGYTF. The CDR3 nucleotides are TGTGCCAGCAGTGAATTTCCTTCTTCCTATGGCTACACCTTC. The chain combines TRBV6-4 with TRBJ1-2; D not certain. The germline CDR1 and CDR2 sequences are MRHNA and SNTAGT. There are 14 residues in the CDR3. V was shortened by 3 bases and J by 4 bases, with 12 bases between the two germline ends.

The chain combines TRBV19 with TRBJ2-7; 13 positions agree with TRBD2. Unmatched junction bases numbered 16, after V lost 2 bases and J lost 3 bases. This CDR3 has 20 residues. Germline V CDR1 and CDR2: LNHDA, SQIVND (reference sequence). CDR3 nucleotides: TGTGCCAGTAGTATAACCCGGACAGAACCGGGACTAGCGGGGTTCTACGAGCAGTACTTC. Translating it yields CASSITRTEPGLAGFYEQYF.

This rearrangement joins TRBV6-4 to TRBJ2-1; weak D call: TRBD1 (6 bases). Between the trimmed V and J ends, which lost 5 bases and 3 bases, there was a span of 8 bases. Germline V gene sequence: CDR1 MRHNA, CDR2 SNTAGT. The CDR3 covers 13 residues. The CDR3 coding sequence is TGTGCCAGCAGTCGGGACAACTACAATGAGCAGTTCTTC. This translates into CASSRDNYNEQFF.